This TCR beta chain is drawn from a study of cytomegalovirus exposure and HLA in healthy donors (TCRdb year 2017). Regarding the research as a whole: The roughly 670 repertoires of the first cohort and the 110 or so validation repertoires were produced on the same platform, according to a later analysis. The study aimed to test whether cataloging public T cell receptors could reveal signatures of past pathogen exposure. Along with the approximately 700-subject first cohort, a separate validation cohort of around 110 different subjects was used. To predict cytomegalovirus infection status, the study brought together high-throughput TCR immunosequencing, statistical association of individual TCRs with disease status, and machine learning.

In regard to this clone: This receptor's antigen is unknown. No qualities accompany the bases; no much larger clone lies one base away.

The library was prepared using the immunoSEQ multiplex PCR assay. Regarding the original processing steps: To diagnose cytomegalovirus status from the catalog of TCR beta chain sequences, a statistical classification framework was built. Entries here come from immuneACCESS through TCRdb and include only in-frame sequences with V and J called. Some clones fail to appear in such tables; in the studies checked, an unresolved V gene covers under half of the shortfall, and the cause of the remainder is unknown. That table gives V, J and clone size, and the DNA gave D and trimming. The sample yields around 250,000 clones; around 91% were counted once. Under 4% of the sample goes to the ten largest clones. The donors belonged to the validation cohort of about 120 subjects, which was separate from the approximately 680-subject first cohort. The cysteine opens and the phenylalanine closes a CDR3 of 14 amino acids. The CDR3 DNA has 42 bases and is translated from base 1. V sheds 6 bases and J sheds 4 bases, leaving 12 bases between their ends. For CDR1 and CDR2, the germline V gene (reference sequence) lists LNHNV and YYDKDF.

The paper's findings and limits, for the study overall: In a later analysis, TCRs clustered in the first cohort were found to also tend to co-occur in the 120 or so validation repertoires, with over 90% of cluster scores above 0. According to the authors, the approach could potentially be generalized to other disease states and immunological phenotypes. A later analysis had no HLA typing for the validation cohort, so co-occurrence there was scored across all 110 or so repertoires. In the study, 164 TCR beta chains were listed as associated with cytomegalovirus. Cytomegalovirus status was reported to be diagnosed by the classifier with high specificity and sensitivity in both the original and validation cohorts. Across donors, most TCR sequences were observed very rarely, whereas some public TCRs were present in many individuals. In vitro tests confirmed that a few of the cytomegalovirus-associated TCR beta chains recognize cytomegalovirus antigens.

Recombination joined TRBV15 with TRBJ2-2; the D gene is perhaps TRBD1, from 6 matching bases. The sequenced sample was PBMCs. The TCR was taken from a woman aged 30 to 39 in good health and CMV-seronegative. The CDR3 here reads CATRGDKGTGELFF. The DNA reads as follows: TGTGCCACCAGGGGGGACAAGGGCACCGGGGAGCTGTTTTTT.